The 13 T cell receptor beta chains below come from one sample, sequenced in a study of cytomegalovirus exposure and HLA in healthy donors. The PCR ran on 60 Vbeta and 13 Jbeta primers. Using immunoSEQ multiplex PCR, the repertoire was profiled, and TCRdb retains in-frame clones only, with some absent. The repertoire table contains about 46,000 clones. Material for sequencing was PBMCs. These receptors all stem from a woman aged 40 to 50 in good health and CMV-seronegative.

The V gene is TRBV6-6, the J gene TRBJ1-2; TRBD1 might be the D (5 bases). The V end lost 2 bases, the J end lost 2 bases, and 12 bases lay between the germline ends. Germline V lookup: CDR1 MNHNY, CDR2 SVGAGI (reference sequence). CDR3 length: 15 residues. The DNA for the CDR3 is TGTGCCAGCAGTTACCGGAGGGGAAGGAACTATGGCTACACCTTC. The encoded protein is CASSYRRGRNYGYTF.

The V and J genes are TRBV6-5 and TRBJ2-7; D may be TRBD2 (6 bases). This CDR3 spans 16 amino acids. V was pared by 0 bases and J by 2 bases, with 14 bases between. Germline V gives CDR1 MNHEY, CDR2 SVGAGI. CDR3 in amino acids: CASSYSRTGDAYEQYF. The CDR3 DNA is TGTGCCAGCAGTTACTCCCGGACGGGAGACGCCTACGAGCAGTACTTC.

The rearrangement links TRBV6-4 to TRBJ2-5; tentatively, D is TRBD2 (6 bases). CDR3 size: 17 residues. Trimming left V 11 bases short and J 0 bases short, with 25 bases between. Germline assignment: CDR1 MRHNA and CDR2 SNTAGT. The CDR3 DNA follows: TGTGCCTCCTCGTTTGAACTAGCTTGGGAGTACCAAGAGACCCAGTACTTC. Translation gives CASSFELAWEYQETQYF.

The rearrangement joins TRBV9 to TRBJ2-1, with 11 positions matching TRBD2. The CDR3 loop spans 16 amino acids. CDR1 SGDLS and CDR2 YYNGEE come from the germline V gene. J lost 4 bases, V lost 3 bases, and 6 bases had no gene match. The CDR3 sequence is CASSEVLAGAYNEQFF. The CDR3 nucleotides read TGTGCCAGCAGCGAGGTACTAGCGGGAGCATACAATGAGCAGTTCTTC.

The chain couples TRBV28 to TRBJ1-2; no firm D call. This CDR3 has 13 amino acids. V was trimmed by 4 bases and J by 5 bases, leaving 11 bases between them. Germline V CDR1 and CDR2: MDHEN, SYDVKM. CDR3 coding DNA: TGTGCCAGCAGTTCGCCGGGAGTGTATGGCTACACCTTC. The encoded protein is CASSSPGVYGYTF.

V and J are TRBV6-5 and TRBJ1-1; tentative D call: TRBD1 (6 bases). Germline V gene sequence: CDR1 MNHEY, CDR2 SVGAGI. The CDR3 loop spans 14 amino acids. V lost 5 bases and J lost 12, with 22 bases in between. The CDR3 region is CASSLSQTGLGTFF. The CDR3 nucleotides are TGTGCCAGCAGTCTCTCACAAACAGGGCTTGGGACTTTCTTT.

The chain employs TRBV11-2 and TRBJ1-2; no reliable D call. Germline CDR1 and CDR2: SGHAT and FQNNGV. V was pared by 1 base and J by 8 bases, with 14 bases between. The CDR3 sequence is 14 residues long. The CDR3 here is CASSLGATSSGYTF. CDR3 nucleotides: TGTGCCAGCAGCTTAGGAGCTACTTCTTCGGGCTACACCTTC.

V usage is TRBV10-3 and J usage is TRBJ2-7; 12 bases map to TRBD2. The J segment lost 2 bases and the V segment lost 10 bases, leaving 9 bases of the junction unmatched. CDR1 is ENHRY, CDR2 SYGVKD, per germline. CDR3 length: 15 residues. The CDR3 sequence is CATRLAGDRAYEQYF. Written as DNA, the CDR3 is TGTGCCACCCGACTAGCGGGAGACCGTGCCTACGAGCAGTACTTC.

The J gene is TRBJ2-5, the V gene TRBV29-1; D not certain. The CDR3 length is 13 residues. Germline CDR1 reads SQVTM; CDR2 reads ANQGSEA. Trimming stripped 7 bases from V and 5 bases from J, with 17 bases between. Here the CDR3 DNA reads TGCAGCGCCCAACTTGATGCGTGGGAGACCCAGTACTTC. This gives the protein CSAQLDAWETQYF.

V gene TRBV19 combines with J gene TRBJ1-1; D is uncertain. V shed 3 bases and J shed 2 bases, with 7 bases lying between them. The germline V gene encodes CDR1 LNHDA and CDR2 SQIVND (reference sequence). The CDR3 length is 13 residues. The CDR3 is CASSINRNTEAFF. The DNA of the CDR3 is TGTGCCAGTAGTATTAACAGAAACACTGAAGCTTTCTTT.

This sequence joins TRBV5-1 and TRBJ2-7, with TRBD2 matching 9 bases. The CDR3 consists of 15 residues. After removal of 4 bases from V and 2 bases from J, the junction contained 7 bases not matched to a gene. Germline CDR1 reads SGHRS; CDR2 reads YFSETQ. The CDR3 reads CASSPGTSLTYEQYF. DNA of the CDR3: TGCGCCAGCAGCCCAGGGACTAGCCTTACCTACGAGCAGTACTTC. Filled out from reference TRBV5-1 and TRBJ2-7, the complete variable domain reads KAGVTQTPRYLIKTRGQQVTLSCSPISGHRSVSWYQQTPGQGLQFLFEYFSETQRNKGNFPGRFSGRQFSNSRSEMNVSTLELGDSALYLCASSPGTSLTYEQYFGPGTRLTVT.

The J gene is TRBJ2-7, the V gene TRBV7-3; D perhaps matches TRBD1 (6 bases). CDR1 is SGHTA and CDR2 is FQGTGA in the germline V gene. V was pared by 2 bases and J by 0 bases, with 8 bases between. This CDR3 comprises 14 residues. CDR3 DNA: TGTGCCAGCAGCTTACAGGGGAGCTCCTACGAGCAGTACTTC. This translates into CASSLQGSSYEQYF.

The V gene is TRBV5-1, the J gene TRBJ2-5; no clear D. The germline gives CDR1 SGHRS, CDR2 YFSETQ. V was clipped by 0 bases and J by 5 bases, with 8 bases between them. The CDR3 covers 13 residues. CDR3 coding DNA: TGCGCCAGCAGCTTGGCCTTTGTTGAGACCCAGTACTTC. The encoded protein is CASSLAFVETQYF.